Reported below is one TCR beta chain. The CDR3 length is 19 residues. Germline V gene lookup returns CDR1 SSHAT and CDR2 FNYEAQ (reference sequence). The ends were cut back, 5 bases at V and 2 bases at J, with 27 bases in the middle. This entry belongs to a study of sequential checkpoint blockade in melanoma. Study details: Maintenance nivolumab came after either treatment sequence.

As for treatment: randomized to nivolumab then ipilimumab (arm A) or the reverse (arm B). Sorted cells were live CD3+CD8+, lacking CD19 and CD56, from PBMCs. Profiling relied on immunoSEQ multiplex PCR, and the TCRdb table lists in-frame clones only, not all of them. The repertoire has approximately 21,000 clones, roughly 80% of them found once; the top ten carry roughly a tenth. This receptor was taken from a human donor with melanoma. The rearrangement joins TRBV7-7 to TRBJ2-5; D possibly corresponds to TRBD2 (6 bases). The specimen comprised CD8+ T cells sorted from blood (inferred from file names), sampled from a patient given nivolumab and ipilimumab in sequence. The CDR3 sequence is CASSLPRPGPRGGQETQYF. The DNA for the CDR3 is TGTGCCAGCAGCCTACCACGCCCGGGACCCCGTGGGGGGCAAGAGACCCAGTACTTC.